The sequence of this T cell receptor (beta chain) was determined in a study of molecular identifiers for immune sequencing clone quantification. MiXCR, applied by TCRdb to the PCR reads, yields one record per CDR3 protein. The sample lists around 480,000 distinct CDR3 sequences; about 25% were seen once. Losses at the gene ends were 5 bases for V and 8 bases for J; bases not matched to a gene: 14. This CDR3 comprises 16 residues. Germline CDR1 is SGHVS and CDR2 is FNYEAQ. This clonotype was sampled from a human donor in good health. Some libraries in this study had Jurkat cell RNA spiked in. Sequencing used naive CD8+ T cells from blood, with Jurkat cell RNA spiked in. Subset defined: FACS-sorted CD8+CD4-CCR7+CD45RA+ naive T cells. The chain joins TRBV7-6 to TRBJ2-1; TRBD1 matches at 8 bases. CDR3 bases: TGTGCCAGCAGCCGCGGAAGGACAGGGATAGTGGATGAGCAGTTCTTC. Amino acid sequence: CASSRGRTGIVDEQFF. Combining the CDR3 with reference TRBV7-6 and TRBJ2-1 gives the whole variable domain GAGVSQSPRYKVTKRGQDVALRCDPISGHVSLYWYRQALGQGPEFLTYFNYEAQQDKSGLPNDRFSAERPEGSISTLTIQRTEQRDSAMYRCASSRGRTGIVDEQFFGPGTRLTVL.